These 20 T cell receptor beta chains were all obtained from the same sample, sequenced in a study of CD8 T cell repertoires and HIV-1 epitope variants (dated by TCRdb to 2018 to 2021). Library generation was performed with the immunoSEQ multiplex PCR assay. TCRdb took over this immuneACCESS table, retaining in-frame rearrangements with V and J assigned. Such tables are incomplete; in checked studies, under half of the missing clones stem from an unresolved V gene, and the remainder is unexplained. A total of some 1,900 clones appear in this sample, more than 65% of them only once. Jointly, the top ten make up less than 50% of the sample. No antigen is known for these receptors. Specimen: cultured CD8+ T cells derived from PBMCs. The receptors come from a male donor with HIV.

This clone has only a few counts. V and J are TRBV28 and TRBJ1-1, with D perhaps TRBD1 (6 bases). This CDR3 is 16 amino acids long. The V and J ends lost 5 bases and 6 bases respectively, with 22 bases between them. The V gene's germline CDR1 is MDHEN and CDR2 SYDVKM. CDR3 DNA: TGTGCCAGCAGTGCCTACAGGGAAGACCGCCGAGCTGAAGCTTTCTTT. Translated, it gives CASSAYREDRRAEAFF. Full variable domain (missing parts from reference TRBV28 and TRBJ1-1): DVKVTQSSRYLVKRTGEKVFLECVQDMDHENMFWYRQDPGLGLRLIYFSYDVKMKEKGDIPEGYSVSREKKERFSLILESASTNQTSMYLCASSAYREDRRAEAFFGQGTRLTVV.

The rearrangement uses TRBV13 and TRBJ2-7; 9 nucleotides align to TRBD1. The CDR3 has 14 amino acids. Germline V CDR1 and CDR2: PRHDT, FYEKMQ (reference sequence). J lost 3 bases, V lost 5 bases, and 5 bases had no gene match. The CDR3 nucleotides are TGTGCCAGCAGCCAGGGACAGGGCGACTACGAGCAGTACTTC. Its protein product is CASSQGQGDYEQYF. Combining the CDR3 with reference TRBV13 and TRBJ2-7 gives the whole variable domain AAGVIQSPRHLIKEKRETATLKCYPIPRHDTVYWYQQGPGQDPQFLISFYEKMQSDKGSIPDRFSAQQFSDYHSELNMSSLELGDSALYFCASSQGQGDYEQYFGPGTRLTVT.

This clone came up a few times. The CDR3 bases are TGTGCCAGCAGCCAAGATGTATTCCGGGACAGCTCCTACGAGCAGTACTTC. It translates to CASSQDVFRDSSYEQYF. The chain uses TRBV14 and TRBJ2-7, with 7 bases aligning to TRBD1. Germline CDR1 and CDR2: SGHDN and FVKESK. After removal of 0 bases from V and 0 bases from J, the junction contained 8 bases not matched to a gene. CDR3 size: 17 residues.

The genes are TRBV11-2 and TRBJ2-1; D is unresolved. The CDR3 contains 16 residues. The germline gives CDR1 SGHAT, CDR2 FQNNGV. The V end was cut by 0 bases, the J end by 4 bases, with 13 bases between. As DNA, the CDR3 is TGTGCCAGCAGCTTAGAGCTTTCAGGACGGTACAATGAGCAGTTCTTC. The encoded protein is CASSLELSGRYNEQFF.

V and J are TRBV7-2 and TRBJ2-1; TRBD1 aligns across 9 bases. Trimming at V came to 5 bases and at J to 3 bases, leaving 5 bases not matched to a gene. The V gene's germline CDR1 is SGHTA and CDR2 FQGNSA. CDR3 length: 15 residues. In nucleotides, the CDR3 is TGTGCCAGCAGCCAGACAGGGGGAGGCTACAATGAGCAGTTCTTC. It translates to CASSQTGGGYNEQFF.

The chain has TRBV5-6 and TRBJ2-3, with 9 bases that match TRBD1. The CDR3 is 16 residues long. The V and J ends lost 2 bases and 4 bases, in that order; junction bases with no gene match: 8. Germline V CDR1 and CDR2: SGHDT, YYEEEE. The DNA of the CDR3 is TGTGCCAGCAGCTTCGGGACAGGGCTTCTTGCAGATACGCAGTATTTT. It translates to CASSFGTGLLADTQYF.

This chain uses TRBV7-9 with TRBJ2-1; 8 bases fit TRBD2. CDR3 length: 17 amino acids. The junction had 6 bases not matched to a gene; V was cut back by 2 bases and J by 0 bases. Germline lookup yields CDR1 SEHNR and CDR2 FQNEAQ (reference sequence). The CDR3 DNA sequence: TGTGCCAGCAGCTTAATAGCGGGGAGTGGCTCCTACAATGAGCAGTTCTTC. Its protein product is CASSLIAGSGSYNEQFF.

This chain links TRBV14 with TRBJ1-2; no reliable D call. Deletions cut 0 bases from V and 8 bases from J, with 7 bases between. Looked up from germline, CDR1 is SGHDN and CDR2 is FVKESK. The CDR3 loop spans 12 amino acids. CDR3 DNA sequence: TGTGCCAGCAGCCAAGAGTGGCAGGGCTACACCTTC. Translated, it gives CASSQEWQGYTF.

On this clone: One end of the junction does not line up with germline, which may come from a read error. The chain combines TRBV7-7 with TRBJ2-5, with 8 bases lining up with TRBD1. The CDR3 runs to 16 residues. Germline V gene lookup returns CDR1 SSHAT and CDR2 FNYEAQ (reference sequence). CDR3 sequence: CASSLLGRGREETQYF. CDR3 in DNA: TGTGCTAGCAGCTTATTGGGCAGGGGGCGAGAAGAGACCCAGTACTTC.

The chain links TRBV9 to TRBJ1-3; D is undetermined. Germline V gives CDR1 SGDLS, CDR2 YYNGEE. This CDR3 is 16 amino acids long. With 0 bases removed from V and 0 bases from J, the gap between germline ends came to 10 bases. The CDR3 region has the DNA TGTGCCAGCAGCGTAGACAGCACCGACTCTGGAAACACCATATATTTT. Protein: CASSVDSTDSGNTIYF.

The sample holds a few counts of this clone. The chain couples TRBV19 to TRBJ1-2; TRBD1 matches at 7 bases. In germline, CDR1 is LNHDA, CDR2 SQIVND (reference sequence). After removal of 5 bases from V and 3 bases from J, the junction contained 6 bases not matched to a gene. The CDR3 is 14 amino acids. The CDR3 region is CASSLWTGDYGYTF. CDR3 DNA: TGTGCCAGTAGTTTATGGACAGGCGACTATGGCTACACCTTC.

The rearrangement links TRBV27 to TRBJ1-2, with a possible D match to TRBD1 (6 bases). This CDR3 region has 15 residues. The ends were cut back, 4 bases at V and 0 bases at J, with 12 bases in the middle. Per germline, CDR1 MNHEY and CDR2 SMNVEV (reference sequence). In DNA, the CDR3 is TGTGCCAGCAGTTGGACAGCAGCCCCTAACTATGGCTACACCTTC. Translation gives CASSWTAAPNYGYTF.

The rearrangement links TRBV5-4 to TRBJ1-2, with D possibly TRBD1 on 6 matching bases. This CDR3 is built from 15 residues. Trimming removed 4 bases from V and 2 bases from J, with 15 bases in between. CDR1 is SGHNT and CDR2 is YYREEE in the germline V gene (reference sequence). The CDR3 sequence is CASSPLTGPNYGYTF. The CDR3 DNA sequence: TGTGCCAGCAGCCCACTGACAGGCCCAAACTATGGCTACACCTTC.

The J gene is TRBJ1-3, the V gene TRBV11-2; D is uncertain. Trimming stripped 2 bases from V and 0 bases from J, with 14 bases between. The V gene's germline CDR1 is SGHAT and CDR2 FQNNGV. CDR3 size: 17 residues. The CDR3 loop is CASSLPPDGSSGNTIYF. The CDR3 region has the DNA TGTGCCAGCAGCTTACCCCCAGACGGTAGCTCTGGAAACACCATATATTTT.

This chain uses TRBV5-4 with TRBJ2-1; TRBD1 is a possible D gene (5 bases). This CDR3 comprises 15 residues. CDR1 and CDR2 (germline): SGHNT, YYREEE (reference sequence). V lost 0 bases, J lost 3 bases, and 10 bases lay in between. The CDR3 DNA reads as TGTGCCAGCAGCTTGGGCAGGGAAAACTACAATGAGCAGTTCTTC. Its translation: CASSLGRENYNEQFF.

This clone was counted a single time. The chain recombines TRBV27 with TRBJ2-5; possible D gene TRBD1, 6 bases. The germline gives CDR1 MNHEY, CDR2 SMNVEV (reference sequence). The CDR3 is made up of 15 amino acids. V was trimmed by 3 bases and J by 4 bases, leaving 15 bases between them. CDR3 amino acids: CASSLSTGMGETQYF. CDR3 coding DNA: TGTGCCAGCAGTTTGTCTACAGGGATGGGAGAGACCCAGTACTTC.

The chain recombines TRBV27 with TRBJ2-1; the D gene could be TRBD1 or TRBD2 (5 bases each). V was pared by 5 bases and J by 6 bases, with 14 bases between. Germline assignment: CDR1 MNHEY and CDR2 SMNVEV (reference sequence). The CDR3 runs to 14 residues. Here the CDR3 DNA reads TGTGCCAGCAGTCTCCGGGGCGTTTTCAATGAGCAGTTCTTC. This sequence encodes CASSLRGVFNEQFF.

The chain has TRBV28 and TRBJ2-2; a weak D match, TRBD2 (5 bases). This CDR3 region has 15 residues. Germline-derived CDR1 and CDR2 are MDHEN and SYDVKM. V gave up 3 bases and J gave up 4 bases, with 12 bases separating them. CDR3 DNA: TGTGCCAGCAGTTTTCTTGGTCGGGGCACCGGGGAGCTGTTTTTT. Its protein is CASSFLGRGTGELFF.

CDR3 coding DNA: TGCGCCAGCAGCCAAGACCGCCCTAGCGGGGTTTACAATGAGCAGTTCTTC. Translation: CASSQDRPSGVYNEQFF. V is TRBV4-1 and J is TRBJ2-1, with TRBD2 matching 9 bases. The germline CDR1 and CDR2 sequences are MGHRA and YSYEKL. CDR3 length: 17 residues. The ends lost 0 bases at V and 4 bases at J; junction bases unmatched: 7.

The chain recombines TRBV28 with TRBJ1-1, with D uncertain. The V gene lost 6 bases and the J gene lost 0 bases, with 17 bases spanning the gap. Germline V gene sequence: CDR1 MDHEN, CDR2 SYDVKM. CDR3 length equals 16 residues. The DNA of the CDR3 is TGTGCCAGCAGGACTTTATATGGCAGGCTGAACACTGAAGCTTTCTTT. Its protein is CASRTLYGRLNTEAFF.